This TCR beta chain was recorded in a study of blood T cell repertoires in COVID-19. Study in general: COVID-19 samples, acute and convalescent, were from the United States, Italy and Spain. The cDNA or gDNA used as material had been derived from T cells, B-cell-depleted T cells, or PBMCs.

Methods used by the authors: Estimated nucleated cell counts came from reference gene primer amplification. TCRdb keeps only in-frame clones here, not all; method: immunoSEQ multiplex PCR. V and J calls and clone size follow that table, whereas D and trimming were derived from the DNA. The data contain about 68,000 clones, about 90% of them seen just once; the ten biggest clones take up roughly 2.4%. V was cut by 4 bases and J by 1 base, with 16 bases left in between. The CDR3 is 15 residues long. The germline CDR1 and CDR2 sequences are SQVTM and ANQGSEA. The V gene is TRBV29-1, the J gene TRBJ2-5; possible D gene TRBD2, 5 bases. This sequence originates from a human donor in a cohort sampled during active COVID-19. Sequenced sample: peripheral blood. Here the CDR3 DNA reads TGCAGCGTTGGATTCGGGAAGGCCCCCCAAGAGACCCAGTACTTC. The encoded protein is CSVGFGKAPQETQYF.